The 11 T cell receptor beta chains in this list originate from one sample, sequenced in a study of cytomegalovirus exposure and HLA in healthy donors. The PCR made use of 60 Vbeta and 13 Jbeta primers. TCRdb's table, derived via immunoSEQ multiplex PCR, lists solely in-frame clones and lacks some. The data contain about 130,000 clones, about 78% of them singletons. Sequencing was performed on PBMCs. These TCRs come from a female donor in good health and CMV-seronegative.

This chain connects TRBV19 to TRBJ1-6; D is ambiguous. The V and J ends lost 1 base and 0 bases respectively, with 10 bases between them. CDR3 size: 17 residues. Germline V gene lookup returns CDR1 LNHDA and CDR2 SQIVND (reference sequence). Here the CDR3 reads CASSIADHSSYNSPLHF. DNA of the CDR3: TGTGCCAGTAGTATAGCAGACCACAGCTCCTATAATTCACCCCTCCACTTT.

CDR3 DNA sequence: TGTGCCAGCAGCACCCGGGACAGGGCCTCCTACGAGCAGTACTTC. This gives the protein CASSTRDRASYEQYF. The chain has TRBV11-2 and TRBJ2-7; 9 positions match TRBD1. There are 15 residues in the CDR3. With 5 bases clipped from V and 0 bases from J, the junction kept 5 bases outside the gene matches. Per germline, CDR1 SGHAT and CDR2 FQNNGV.

The V call is TRBV5-4, the J call TRBJ2-1; TRBD2 agrees at 9 bases. The trim removed 4 bases at V and 5 bases at J, leaving 4 bases unmatched. CDR3 length: 14 amino acids. Germline V gene data show CDR1 as SGHNT and CDR2 as YYREEE (reference sequence). CDR3 sequence (DNA): TGTGCCAGCAGCGACCCTAGCGGGGACAATGAGCAGTTCTTC. Translation: CASSDPSGDNEQFF. The entire variable domain, with the rest obtained from reference TRBV5-4 and TRBJ2-1, is as follows: ETGVTQSPTHLIKTRGQQVTLRCSSQSGHNTVSWYQQALGQGPQFIFQYYREEENGRGNFPPRFSGLQFPNYSSELNVNALELDDSALYLCASSDPSGDNEQFFGPGTRLTVL.

The rearrangement uses TRBV7-2 and TRBJ1-2; maybe TRBD1 (6 bases). From germline, CDR1 is SGHTA and CDR2 FQGNSA. V dropped 1 base and J dropped 8 bases, with 14 bases sitting between them. CDR3 length equals 14 residues. Written as DNA, the CDR3 is TGTGCCAGCAGCTTAGATCCGGGGGGCTACGGCTACACCTTC. Encoded protein: CASSLDPGGYGYTF.

The V call is TRBV18, the J call TRBJ1-2; TRBD1 matches 7 bases. Germline loops: CDR1 KGHSH, CDR2 LQKENI. CDR3 length: 14 residues. The trim removed 6 bases at V and 4 bases at J, leaving 8 bases unmatched. CDR3 in amino acids: CASSYEGQTYGYTF. In DNA form, the CDR3 reads TGTGCCAGCTCGTACGAGGGACAGACCTATGGCTACACCTTC.

This chain joins TRBV5-4 and TRBJ1-3; the D gene is possibly TRBD1 (5 bases). Germline CDR1 reads SGHNT; CDR2 reads YYREEE (reference sequence). Trimming stripped 4 bases from V and 8 bases from J, with 10 bases between. This CDR3 comprises 12 residues. The CDR3 sequence: CASSPGRDTIYF. CDR3 nucleotides: TGTGCCAGCAGCCCAGGGAGGGACACCATATATTTT. Full variable domain (rest looked up from reference TRBV5-4 and TRBJ1-3): ETGVTQSPTHLIKTRGQQVTLRCSSQSGHNTVSWYQQALGQGPQFIFQYYREEENGRGNFPPRFSGLQFPNYSSELNVNALELDDSALYLCASSPGRDTIYFGEGSWLTVV.

J is TRBJ2-5 and V is TRBV7-2, with no clear D. The J call may be wrong; the DNA end is better matched by TRBJ2-7. CDR1 is SGHTA and CDR2 is FQGNSA in the germline V gene. There are 15 residues in the CDR3. CDR3 bases: TGTGCCAGCAGCTTAGGCGGTCCAGCTGATTACGAGCAGTACTTC. This encodes CASSLGGPADYEQYF.

CDR3 loop: CASYRGYEQFF. The CDR3 region has the DNA TGTGCCAGCTACAGGGGGTATGAGCAGTTCTTC. The rearrangement uses TRBV28 and TRBJ2-1, with TRBD1 matching 8 bases. Germline lookup yields CDR1 MDHEN and CDR2 SYDVKM. CDR3 length: 11 residues. V trimming: 8 bases; J trimming: 8 bases; junction bases outside the gene matches: 2.

The chain recombines TRBV5-1 with TRBJ2-5; D gene uncertain. Judging by the DNA end, TRBJ2-7 fits better; the J call may be wrong. The CDR3 sequence is 14 residues long. Germline CDR1 SGHRS, CDR2 YFSETQ. In nucleotides, the CDR3 is TGCGCCAGCAGCTTGGGGGCGGACTCCTACGAGCAGTACTTC. This encodes CASSLGADSYEQYF.

V usage is TRBV5-6 and J usage is TRBJ1-5; no firm D call. Between the trimmed V and J ends, which lost 1 base and 4 bases, there was a span of 6 bases. The germline gives CDR1 SGHDT, CDR2 YYEEEE. The CDR3 consists of 13 residues. The chain's CDR3 is CASSLRENQPQHF. CDR3 nucleotide sequence: TGTGCCAGCAGCTTGCGCGAGAATCAGCCCCAGCATTTT. Looking up the rest from reference TRBV5-6 and TRBJ1-5 gives the full variable domain: DAGVTQSPTHLIKTRGQQVTLRCSPKSGHDTVSWYQQALGQGPQFIFQYYEEEERQRGNFPDRFSGHQFPNYSSELNVNALLLGDSALYLCASSLRENQPQHFGDGTRLSIL.

The V and J genes are TRBV27 and TRBJ2-7; D is unresolved. This CDR3 is built from 13 residues. CDR1 is MNHEY, CDR2 SMNVEV, per germline (reference sequence). Deletions cut 5 bases from V and 3 bases from J, with 11 bases between. The CDR3 DNA follows: TGTGCCAGCAGTATTGGGCACGTCTACGAGCAGTACTTC. Protein: CASSIGHVYEQYF.